This is a list of T cell receptor beta chains from one sample in a study of PD-L1 blockade in urothelial cancer. Clones were read by immunoSEQ multiplex PCR, and TCRdb kept only the in-frame ones, dropping some. The sample carries approximately 91,000 clones, less than 90% recorded once. The specimen was PBMCs, collected around atezolizumab (anti-PD-L1) treatment. The source is a man in his sixties or seventies with urothelial cancer. The CDR3 runs from the conserved cysteine through the conserved F or W.

v_gene	j_gene	CDR3aa
TRBV2	TRBJ2-5	CASNARGSKETQYF
TRBV6-1	TRBJ1-6	CASSDATGYNSPLHF
TRBV27	TRBJ2-4	CASSLRQDLLAKNIQYF
TRBV10-2	TRBJ1-3	CASSDSLHSGNTIYF
TRBV7-2	TRBJ1-2	CASSLTGFLYGYTF
TRBV19	TRBJ2-7	CATTQGTPYEQYF
TRBV7-7	TRBJ1-4	CASSLALRVTTNEKLFF
TRBV13	TRBJ1-1	CASSLGLGQQNTEAFF
TRBV6-5	TRBJ2-5	CASSPRRLETQYF
TRBV5-1	TRBJ2-7	CASTLEGLAGEEEQYF
TRBV5-1	TRBJ2-1	CASSFLSGGILSEQFF
TRBV27	TRBJ2-1	CASSLAGGNEQFF
TRBV5-4	TRBJ1-1	CASSLGRTGSLRAEAFF
TRBV27	TRBJ1-1	CASSYSGNTEAFF
TRBV25-1	TRBJ1-2	CASSEGGSGYTF
TRBV25-1	TRBJ1-1	CASSEWGQNTEAFF
TRBV10-3	TRBJ1-1	CAIRDGQTTEAFF
TRBV5-1	TRBJ2-5	CASSSSGGAETQYF